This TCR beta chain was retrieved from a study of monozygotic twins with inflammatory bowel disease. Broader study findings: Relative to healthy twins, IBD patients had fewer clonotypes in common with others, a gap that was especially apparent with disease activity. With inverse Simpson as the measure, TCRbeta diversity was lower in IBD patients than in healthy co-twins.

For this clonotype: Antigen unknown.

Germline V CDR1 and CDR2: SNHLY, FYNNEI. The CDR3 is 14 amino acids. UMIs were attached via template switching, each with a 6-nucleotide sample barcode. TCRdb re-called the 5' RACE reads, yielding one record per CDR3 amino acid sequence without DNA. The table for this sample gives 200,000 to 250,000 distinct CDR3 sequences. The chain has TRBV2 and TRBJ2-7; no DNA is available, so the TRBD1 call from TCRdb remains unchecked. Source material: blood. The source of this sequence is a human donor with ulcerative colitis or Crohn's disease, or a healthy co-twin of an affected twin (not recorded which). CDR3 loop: CASSDPDESYEQYF.